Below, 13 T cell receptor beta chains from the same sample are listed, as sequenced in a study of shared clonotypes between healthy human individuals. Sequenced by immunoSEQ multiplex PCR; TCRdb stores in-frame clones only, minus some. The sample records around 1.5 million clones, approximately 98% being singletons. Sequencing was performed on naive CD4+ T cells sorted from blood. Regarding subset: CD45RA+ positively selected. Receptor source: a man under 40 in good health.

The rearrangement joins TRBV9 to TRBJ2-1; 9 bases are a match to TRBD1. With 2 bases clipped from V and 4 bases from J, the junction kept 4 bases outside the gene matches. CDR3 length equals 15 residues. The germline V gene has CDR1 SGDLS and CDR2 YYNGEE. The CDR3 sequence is CASSVTGQGYNEQFF. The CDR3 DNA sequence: TGTGCCAGCAGCGTCACGGGACAGGGTTACAATGAGCAGTTCTTC.

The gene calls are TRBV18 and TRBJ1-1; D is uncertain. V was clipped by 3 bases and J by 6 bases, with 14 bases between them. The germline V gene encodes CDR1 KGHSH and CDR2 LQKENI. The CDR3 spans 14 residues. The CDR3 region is CASSPGVGIPEAFF. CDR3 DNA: TGTGCCAGCTCACCTGGGGTCGGCATCCCTGAAGCTTTCTTT.

Written as DNA, the CDR3 is TGTGCCAGCAGAATCGACTCGGGGGGCGGTAATGAAAAACTGTTTTTT. Translation gives CASRIDSGGGNEKLFF. The chain combines TRBV28 with TRBJ1-4; tentatively, D is TRBD1 (6 bases). The germline V gene has CDR1 MDHEN and CDR2 SYDVKM. Deletions cut 6 bases from V and 4 bases from J, with 18 bases between. The CDR3 is 16 residues long.

CDR3 coding DNA: TGTGCCAGTAGTCCCACAGGGGGCGTTCGGACAGATACGCAGTATTTT. Residues: CASSPTGGVRTDTQYF. The rearrangement uses TRBV19 and TRBJ2-3; TRBD1 matches 9 bases. The germline V gene encodes CDR1 LNHDA and CDR2 SQIVND (reference sequence). The CDR3 extends over 16 amino acids. Trimming at V came to 5 bases and at J to 3 bases, leaving 9 bases not matched to a gene.

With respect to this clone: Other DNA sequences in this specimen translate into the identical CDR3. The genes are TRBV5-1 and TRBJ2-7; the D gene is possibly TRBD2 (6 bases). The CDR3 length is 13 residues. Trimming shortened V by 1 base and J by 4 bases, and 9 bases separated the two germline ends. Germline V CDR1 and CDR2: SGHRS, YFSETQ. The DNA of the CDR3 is TGCGCCAGCAGCTTGTCAGGGAGGTACGAGCAGTACTTC. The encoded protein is CASSLSGRYEQYF.

The CDR3 spells CAIAPRDSYNEQFF. DNA for the CDR3: TGTGCCATCGCCCCGAGGGACTCCTACAATGAGCAGTTCTTC. The chain uses TRBV10-3 and TRBJ2-1, with D possibly TRBD2 on 5 matching bases. V was pared by 8 bases and J by 0 bases, with 11 bases between. This CDR3 is 14 amino acids long. Germline CDR1 is ENHRY and CDR2 is SYGVKD.

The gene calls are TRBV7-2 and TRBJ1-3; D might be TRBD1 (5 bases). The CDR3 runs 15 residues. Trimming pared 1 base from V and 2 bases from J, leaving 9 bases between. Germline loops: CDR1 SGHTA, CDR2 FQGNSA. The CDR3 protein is CASSLVPQAGNTIYF. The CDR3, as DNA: TGTGCCAGCAGCTTAGTCCCACAGGCTGGAAACACCATATATTTT.

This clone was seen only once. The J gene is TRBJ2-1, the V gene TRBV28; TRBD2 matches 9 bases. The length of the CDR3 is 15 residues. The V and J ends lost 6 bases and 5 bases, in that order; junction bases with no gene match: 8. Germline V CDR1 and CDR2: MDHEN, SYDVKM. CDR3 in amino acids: CASSLAGVLNNEQFF. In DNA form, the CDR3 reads TGTGCCAGCAGCTTAGCGGGAGTCCTAAACAATGAGCAGTTCTTC. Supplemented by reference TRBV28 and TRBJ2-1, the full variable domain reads DVKVTQSSRYLVKRTGEKVFLECVQDMDHENMFWYRQDPGLGLRLIYFSYDVKMKEKGDIPEGYSVSREKKERFSLILESASTNQTSMYLCASSLAGVLNNEQFFGPGTRLTVL.

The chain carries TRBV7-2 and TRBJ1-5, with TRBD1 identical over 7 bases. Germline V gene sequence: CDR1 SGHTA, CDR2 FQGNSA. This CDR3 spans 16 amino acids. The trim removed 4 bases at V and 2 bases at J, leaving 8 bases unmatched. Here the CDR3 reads CASSSQAGTGNQPQHF. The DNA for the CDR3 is TGTGCCAGCAGCTCCCAGGCGGGGACAGGCAATCAGCCCCAGCATTTT.

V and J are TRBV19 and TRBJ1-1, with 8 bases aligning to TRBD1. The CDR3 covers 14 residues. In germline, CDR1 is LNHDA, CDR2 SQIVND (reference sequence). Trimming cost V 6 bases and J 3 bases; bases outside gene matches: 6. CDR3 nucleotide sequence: TGTGCCAGTAGGGACAGGGTTTCCGACACTGAAGCTTTCTTT. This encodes CASRDRVSDTEAFF.

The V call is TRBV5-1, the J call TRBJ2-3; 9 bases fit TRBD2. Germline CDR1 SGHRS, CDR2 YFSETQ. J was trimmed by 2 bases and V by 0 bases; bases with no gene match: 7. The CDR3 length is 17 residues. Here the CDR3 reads CASSLGPLAGNTDTQYF. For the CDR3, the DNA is TGCGCCAGCAGCTTGGGGCCGCTAGCGGGAAACACAGATACGCAGTATTTT.

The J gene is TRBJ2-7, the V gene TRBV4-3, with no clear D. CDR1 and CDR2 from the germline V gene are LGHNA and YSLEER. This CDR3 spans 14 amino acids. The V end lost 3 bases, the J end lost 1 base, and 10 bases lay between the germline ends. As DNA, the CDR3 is TGCGCCAGCAGCCACCTTCCCGGATCCTACGAGCAGTACTTC. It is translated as CASSHLPGSYEQYF.

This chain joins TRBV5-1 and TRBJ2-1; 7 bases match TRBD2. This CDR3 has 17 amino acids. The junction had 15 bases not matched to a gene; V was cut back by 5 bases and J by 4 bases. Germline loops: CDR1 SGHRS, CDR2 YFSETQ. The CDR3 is CASSPLVSAGVYNEQFF. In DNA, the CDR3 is TGCGCCAGCAGTCCTTTGGTCTCGGCGGGAGTTTACAATGAGCAGTTCTTC.